The rows below give T cell receptor beta chains drawn from one sample of a study of CD8+ T cells in alopecia areata. Sequenced by immunoSEQ multiplex PCR; TCRdb stores in-frame clones only, minus some. The table lists about 280,000 clones, 58% of them singletons. The source was CD4+ T cells sorted from blood, collected at week 24, from a patient treated with tofacitinib. All receptors derive from a human donor with alopecia areata. Both conserved end residues are part of each CDR3. Each record gives: clone size, J gene, V gene, D gene, CDR3 DNA, CDR3 protein. D genes are given only for firm matches. Where a row states a size, it is once, few, many or the class of an expanded clone; other rows omit it.

clone_size: once
j_call: TRBJ2-5
v_call: TRBV6-5
d_call: TRBD2
cdr3_nt: TGTGCCAGCGCGGGGGAGGCTAGCGGCAAGACCCAGTACTTC
cdr3_aa: CASAGEASGKTQYF

clone_size: NA
j_call: TRBJ2-3
v_call: TRBV9
d_call: TRBD2
cdr3_nt: TGTGCCAGCAGCGTAGGTTCTAGCGGGCACGGCACAGATACGCAGTATTTT
cdr3_aa: CASSVGSSGHGTDTQYF

clone_size: NA
j_call: TRBJ2-7
v_call: TRBV4-1
d_call: TRBD1
cdr3_nt: TGCGCCAGCAGCCACCCCCCGGGACAGCGCTCCTACGAGCAGTACTTC
cdr3_aa: CASSHPPGQRSYEQYF

clone_size: NA
j_call: TRBJ1-5
v_call: TRBV25-1
d_call: TRBD1
cdr3_nt: TGTGCCAGCAGTGAAACAGGGGTGGGCAATCAGCCCCAGCATTTT
cdr3_aa: CASSETGVGNQPQHF

clone_size: NA
j_call: TRBJ2-3
v_call: TRBV9
d_call: NA
cdr3_nt: TGTGCCAGCAGCGTATCGGGGAGTGGAGATACGCAGTATTTT
cdr3_aa: CASSVSGSGDTQYF

clone_size: NA
j_call: TRBJ1-1
v_call: TRBV30
d_call: NA
cdr3_nt: TGTGCCTGGAGATCGAGGGGACTGAACACTGAAGCTTTCTTT
cdr3_aa: CAWRSRGLNTEAFF

clone_size: few
j_call: TRBJ1-2
v_call: TRBV19
d_call: TRBD1
cdr3_nt: TGTGCCAGTAGTATACCAGGGGGCGCATACGACTATGGCTACACCTTC
cdr3_aa: CASSIPGGAYDYGYTF

clone_size: few
j_call: TRBJ1-1
v_call: TRBV30
d_call: NA
cdr3_nt: TGTGCCTCCCACCACGGGGCCGCCCGGAACACTGAAGCTTTCTTT
cdr3_aa: CASHHGAARNTEAFF

clone_size: few
j_call: TRBJ1-1
v_call: TRBV29-1
d_call: NA
cdr3_nt: TGCAGCGGGACCCGGGGGTCCACTGAAGCTTTCTTT
cdr3_aa: CSGTRGSTEAFF

clone_size: NA
j_call: TRBJ1-2
v_call: TRBV4-3
d_call: NA
cdr3_nt: TGCGCCAGCAGCCAAGATGGGGATGGCTACACCTTC
cdr3_aa: CASSQDGDGYTF

clone_size: NA
j_call: TRBJ2-5
v_call: TRBV7-2
d_call: TRBD1
cdr3_nt: TGTGCCAGCAGCCTAGACAGGGGAGAGACCCAGTACTTC
cdr3_aa: CASSLDRGETQYF

clone_size: few
j_call: TRBJ2-3
v_call: TRBV5-1
d_call: TRBD1
cdr3_nt: TGCGCCAGCAGCGTACCCACAGGGGGGTCCGATACGCAGTATTTT
cdr3_aa: CASSVPTGGSDTQYF

clone_size: NA
j_call: TRBJ1-4
v_call: TRBV7-3
d_call: NA
cdr3_nt: TGTGCCAGCAGCATCCGGGGTGGCGAAAAACTGTTTTTT
cdr3_aa: CASSIRGGEKLFF

clone_size: NA
j_call: TRBJ2-7
v_call: TRBV7-2
d_call: NA
cdr3_nt: TGTGCCAGCAGCCTACTCGATGGGGGGTACGAGCAGTACTTC
cdr3_aa: CASSLLDGGYEQYF

clone_size: NA
j_call: TRBJ2-7
v_call: TRBV5-4
d_call: TRBD2
cdr3_nt: TGTGCCAGCAGCTCATCTAGCGGGGGCTACGAGCAGTACTTC
cdr3_aa: CASSSSSGGYEQYF

clone_size: NA
j_call: TRBJ1-4
v_call: TRBV29-1
d_call: NA
cdr3_nt: TGCAGCGTTAGGAGTGGGGAAAAACTGTTTTTT
cdr3_aa: CSVRSGEKLFF

clone_size: NA
j_call: TRBJ2-4
v_call: TRBV2
d_call: TRBD1
cdr3_nt: TGTGCCAGCAGTGAAGCATTCAGGGGGCAAAACATTCAGTACTTC
cdr3_aa: CASSEAFRGQNIQYF

clone_size: NA
j_call: TRBJ1-2
v_call: TRBV20-1
d_call: NA
cdr3_nt: TGCAGTGCTAGAGTAGACTATGGCTACACCTTC
cdr3_aa: CSARVDYGYTF

clone_size: NA
j_call: TRBJ1-4
v_call: TRBV28
d_call: NA
cdr3_nt: TGTGCCAGCAGTTTATCCAGGGTGGGTGAAAAACTGTTTTTT
cdr3_aa: CASSLSRVGEKLFF

clone_size: NA
j_call: TRBJ1-5
v_call: TRBV2
d_call: NA
cdr3_nt: TGTGCCAGCAGTGAAGCGCAGGGCAATCAGCCCCAGCATTTT
cdr3_aa: CASSEAQGNQPQHF

clone_size: medium-sized
j_call: TRBJ1-1
v_call: TRBV27
d_call: NA
cdr3_nt: TGTGCCAGCAGTTCTGTGGGGCTGAACACTGAAGCTTTCTTT
cdr3_aa: CASSSVGLNTEAFF

clone_size: NA
j_call: TRBJ2-1
v_call: TRBV29-1
d_call: TRBD2
cdr3_nt: TGCAGCGTTGATCGGGGGGGTCCAGTCAATGAGCAGTTCTTC
cdr3_aa: CSVDRGGPVNEQFF

clone_size: once
j_call: TRBJ2-7
v_call: TRBV4-1
d_call: NA
cdr3_nt: TGCGCCAGCAGCCAAGATCAGAGGACCTACGAGCAGTACTTC
cdr3_aa: CASSQDQRTYEQYF

clone_size: NA
j_call: TRBJ2-5
v_call: TRBV11-3
d_call: NA
cdr3_nt: TGTGCCAGCAGCTTGGGGTCCCAAGAGACCCAGTACTTC
cdr3_aa: CASSLGSQETQYF

clone_size: NA
j_call: TRBJ2-7
v_call: TRBV9
d_call: NA
cdr3_nt: TGTGCCAGCAGCGTAGACGGGCGGAGCGGCGAGCAGTACTTC
cdr3_aa: CASSVDGRSGEQYF

clone_size: few
j_call: TRBJ2-4
v_call: TRBV7-9
d_call: NA
cdr3_nt: TGTGCCAGCAGCTTCCCCGGCCTAAACATTCAGTACTTC
cdr3_aa: CASSFPGLNIQYF

clone_size: NA
j_call: TRBJ2-5
v_call: TRBV19
d_call: NA
cdr3_nt: TGTGCCAGTAGTATGCGTAGGGCAGAGACCCAGTACTTC
cdr3_aa: CASSMRRAETQYF

clone_size: NA
j_call: TRBJ2-7
v_call: TRBV29-1
d_call: TRBD1
cdr3_nt: TGCAGCGTGAGGACAGGGGACAACGAGCAGTACTTC
cdr3_aa: CSVRTGDNEQYF

clone_size: NA
j_call: TRBJ2-1
v_call: TRBV4-3
d_call: TRBD2
cdr3_nt: TGCGCCAGCAGCCAAGTCCCCGGGGGGTATGAGCAGTTCTTC
cdr3_aa: CASSQVPGGYEQFF

clone_size: NA
j_call: TRBJ2-5
v_call: TRBV2
d_call: TRBD1
cdr3_nt: TGTGCCAGCAGTTATCGCCCAGGGGGCCAAGAGACCCAGTACTTC
cdr3_aa: CASSYRPGGQETQYF

clone_size: NA
j_call: TRBJ1-1
v_call: TRBV25-1
d_call: NA
cdr3_nt: TGTGCCAGCAGTCCATCCCTTAGGACAACGAACACTGAAGCTTTCTTT
cdr3_aa: CASSPSLRTTNTEAFF

clone_size: NA
j_call: TRBJ2-7
v_call: TRBV29-1
d_call: NA
cdr3_nt: TGCAGCGACCCACCCCTGGAATCGGACGAGCAGTACTTC
cdr3_aa: CSDPPLESDEQYF

clone_size: few
j_call: TRBJ2-1
v_call: TRBV6-5
d_call: NA
cdr3_nt: TGTGCCAGCAGGAAGACTTCCTCGAGTGAGCAGTTCTTC
cdr3_aa: CASRKTSSSEQFF

clone_size: once
j_call: TRBJ1-5
v_call: TRBV19
d_call: NA
cdr3_nt: TGTGCCAGTAACAGGGAACCTCATCAGCCCCAGCATTTT
cdr3_aa: CASNREPHQPQHF

clone_size: few
j_call: TRBJ2-3
v_call: TRBV28
d_call: TRBD1
cdr3_nt: TGTGCCACCGGAGGAGGAGGGACAGGGGTCGACACAGATACGCAGTATTTT
cdr3_aa: CATGGGGTGVDTDTQYF

clone_size: NA
j_call: TRBJ2-1
v_call: TRBV28
d_call: TRBD2
cdr3_nt: TGTGCCAGCAGTAGCACCTCGCCGGGGGGGCCCTACAATGAGCAGTTCTTC
cdr3_aa: CASSSTSPGGPYNEQFF

clone_size: once
j_call: TRBJ2-7
v_call: TRBV7-9
d_call: TRBD1
cdr3_nt: TGTGCCAGCAGCTACCCGGGACAGGGCTACGAGCAGTACTTC
cdr3_aa: CASSYPGQGYEQYF

clone_size: NA
j_call: TRBJ2-5
v_call: TRBV6-6
d_call: TRBD2
cdr3_nt: TGTGCCAGCAGTTCCCAACTCGCGGGGGAAGAGACCCAGTACTTC
cdr3_aa: CASSSQLAGEETQYF

clone_size: NA
j_call: TRBJ1-3
v_call: TRBV5-1
d_call: NA
cdr3_nt: TGCGCCAGCAGCTTGGAACCGGTCCCTGGAAACACCATATATTTT
cdr3_aa: CASSLEPVPGNTIYF

clone_size: NA
j_call: TRBJ2-4
v_call: TRBV4-1
d_call: TRBD1
cdr3_nt: TGCGCCAGCAGCCCACAGGGGGCCAACGGCGACATTCAGTACTTC
cdr3_aa: CASSPQGANGDIQYF

clone_size: few
j_call: TRBJ2-5
v_call: TRBV2
d_call: TRBD1
cdr3_nt: TGTGCCAGCAATGACAGGGGAGAGACCCAGTACTTC
cdr3_aa: CASNDRGETQYF

clone_size: NA
j_call: TRBJ2-5
v_call: TRBV27
d_call: NA
cdr3_nt: TGTGCCAGCAGTGCAAGCCCTAGCGAACGGAAGACCCAGTACTTC
cdr3_aa: CASSASPSERKTQYF

clone_size: NA
j_call: TRBJ2-1
v_call: TRBV15
d_call: TRBD2
cdr3_nt: TGTGCCACCAGCAGAGGGGCCGTCGCTAGCGGGAACAATGAGCAGTTCTTC
cdr3_aa: CATSRGAVASGNNEQFF

clone_size: NA
j_call: TRBJ1-2
v_call: TRBV7-2
d_call: NA
cdr3_nt: TGTGCCAGCAGCTTGCGACAGATAGGGGGCTACACCTTC
cdr3_aa: CASSLRQIGGYTF

clone_size: few
j_call: TRBJ2-5
v_call: TRBV30
d_call: TRBD2
cdr3_nt: TGTGCCAGAGCAAGGGGACTAGCGGGGGGTAACCAAGAGACCCAGTACTTC
cdr3_aa: CARARGLAGGNQETQYF

clone_size: few
j_call: TRBJ1-4
v_call: TRBV7-9
d_call: TRBD1
cdr3_nt: TGTGCCAGCAGCTACCTGGGACAGGGGGCGCTTGGGACTAATGAAAAACTGTTTTTT
cdr3_aa: CASSYLGQGALGTNEKLFF

clone_size: NA
j_call: TRBJ2-5
v_call: TRBV29-1
d_call: TRBD1
cdr3_nt: TGCAGCGTTTCCGCCGGGACAGGCATGATGGGGGGCCAGTACTTC
cdr3_aa: CSVSAGTGMMGGQYF

clone_size: NA
j_call: TRBJ2-5
v_call: TRBV6-5
d_call: NA
cdr3_nt: TGTGCCAGCAGCCGGACAGAAGAGACCCAGTACTTC
cdr3_aa: CASSRTEETQYF

clone_size: NA
j_call: TRBJ2-7
v_call: TRBV6-5
d_call: NA
cdr3_nt: TGTGCCAGCAATTCCCCGGGTCGAAACGAGCAGTACTTC
cdr3_aa: CASNSPGRNEQYF

clone_size: NA
j_call: TRBJ2-7
v_call: TRBV10-3
d_call: NA
cdr3_nt: TGTGCCATCAGTGAGGAGCGTTTGTCCCTCTCCTACGAGCAGTACTTC
cdr3_aa: CAISEERLSLSYEQYF

clone_size: NA
j_call: TRBJ1-1
v_call: TRBV7-2
d_call: TRBD1
cdr3_nt: TGTGCCAGCATACCGGACAGGGGTGGGACTGAAGCTTTCTTT
cdr3_aa: CASIPDRGGTEAFF

clone_size: NA
j_call: TRBJ2-7
v_call: TRBV6-6
d_call: NA
cdr3_nt: TGTGCCAGCAGGACGTCTGGCTCCGAGCAGTACTTC
cdr3_aa: CASRTSGSEQYF